This T cell receptor (beta chain) was identified during a study of human T cells and chemical hapten exposure. Study-level results: Significantly more large CDR3 similarity clusters arose among expanded TCRs than among controls.

Germline assignment: CDR1 SGHAT and CDR2 FQNNGV. This CDR3 is built from 15 residues. J was trimmed by 9 bases and V by 5 bases; bases with no gene match: 11. A single record per CDR3 protein comes from TCRdb applying MiXCR to the RACE reads. The sample holds 350,000 or so distinct CDR3 sequences; around 7% are singletons and the top ten take 8.4%. Time point here: patch test 1, 2 weeks after DPC sensitization. The treatment denotes: therapeutic diphenylcyclopropenone sensitization with weekly scalp DPC. This clonotype occurred many times. The antigen is not known. The gene calls are TRBV11-2 and TRBJ2-3, with 10 positions matching TRBD1. This TCR came from a woman aged 18-35 years with alopecia areata. Some clones in this sample may be carry-over from other donors' samples. Sample: whole blood, taken in connection with sensitization to the hapten diphenylcyclopropenone (DPC). CDR3: CASSRDRGALGTQYF. CDR3 DNA sequence: TGTGCCAGCAGCCGGGACAGGGGTGCCTTAGGGACGCAGTATTTT.